These T cell receptor beta chains were read from a single sample in a study of OX40 agonist ivuxolimab in advanced cancers. Clones were sequenced by immunoSEQ multiplex PCR, and TCRdb holds only the in-frame ones, with some missing. The profile shows fewer than 85,000 clones, more than 75% of them singletons. The material sequenced was CD4+ or CD8+ T cells sorted from blood, taken in a trial of the OX40 agonist ivuxolimab. The origin of the receptors is an adult with an advanced solid tumor such as melanoma, head and neck, liver or kidney cancer. The CDR3 runs from the conserved cysteine through the conserved F or W. The order of the fields is V gene, J gene, clone size, CDR3 protein. Clone size is shown for a subset of rows, as once, few, many or a class of expanded clone.

TRBV6-5	TRBJ1-5	NA	CASILQGPNQPQHF
TRBV15	TRBJ2-7	NA	CATSRADVHEQYF
TRBV6-5	TRBJ1-4	NA	CASSFSGLGNEKLFF
TRBV9	TRBJ2-2	NA	CASSVEAGNTGELFF
TRBV2	TRBJ2-1	NA	CASSFSNEQFF
TRBV4-2	TRBJ1-2	few	CASSLGQGDGYTF
TRBV5-1	TRBJ2-7	NA	CASSLAGTGGEQYF
TRBV9	TRBJ2-1	NA	CASSPDLWSSYNEQFF
TRBV2	TRBJ2-1	NA	CASSERSGSPNEQFF
TRBV11-2	TRBJ1-3	once	CASSLFEGSANTIYF
TRBV19	TRBJ2-7	NA	CASSPRDFRYSYEQYF
TRBV6-5	TRBJ1-6	NA	CASSFRGAYNSPLHF
TRBV6-6	TRBJ2-3	NA	CASAGSTDTQYF
TRBV30	TRBJ2-5	NA	CAWNLAPLEETQYF
TRBV4-2	TRBJ1-3	NA	CASSQVVQRRFSGNTIYF
TRBV5-1	TRBJ2-1	NA	CASSLEVRVEQFF
TRBV9	TRBJ1-1	once	CASSPRQGADTEAFF
TRBV6-1	TRBJ2-7	NA	CASSTGGFRYEQYF
TRBV28	TRBJ1-5	NA	CASSGGQGYQPQHF
TRBV18	TRBJ1-1	NA	CASSIISNTEAFF
TRBV27	TRBJ2-1	NA	CASSLRRNNEQFF
TRBV11-2	TRBJ1-5	NA	CASSLGTHSNQPQHF
TRBV28	TRBJ1-2	NA	CASSFRVGGYTF
TRBV7-9	TRBJ1-1	NA	CASSYPQGVQAEAFF
TRBV19	TRBJ1-5	NA	CASSIVGGNQPQHF
TRBV29-1	TRBJ2-3	NA	CSGMTGRADTQYF
TRBV19	TRBJ1-5	NA	CASTSPTRGGPQHF
TRBV28	TRBJ2-7	NA	CASRSTGIPYEQYF
TRBV9	TRBJ1-6	NA	CASSVGWNSPLHF
TRBV29-1	TRBJ2-5	NA	CSAVRYQGREQETQYF
TRBV19	TRBJ1-4	NA	CASTAYRGDGEKLFF
TRBV19	TRBJ1-1	NA	CASREGLAAFF
TRBV19	TRBJ1-2	NA	CATRDYGYTF
TRBV5-1	TRBJ2-1	NA	CASSYIGGARSYNEQFF
TRBV10-3	TRBJ2-6	NA	CAISGGTSPANVLTF
TRBV29-1	TRBJ1-3	NA	CSVDDSSGNTIYF
TRBV29-1	TRBJ1-5	NA	CSVEENSNQPQHF